The next 8 T cell receptor beta chains were all read from a single sample in a study of cytomegalovirus exposure and HLA in healthy donors. 60 Vbeta and 13 Jbeta primers were used in PCR. The assay was immunoSEQ multiplex PCR, and TCRdb's table has in-frame clones only and misses some. The profile shows roughly 110,000 clones, roughly 68% of them singletons. Sequencing was done on a sample of PBMCs. These receptors were collected from a woman aged 25 to 39 in good health and CMV-seronegative.

The chain couples TRBV19 to TRBJ1-2; perhaps TRBD1 as D (6 bases). V lost 1 base and J 3 bases, leaving 15 bases between the germline ends. CDR3 size: 16 residues. Germline V CDR1 and CDR2: LNHDA, SQIVND (reference sequence). The CDR3 DNA sequence: TGTGCCAGTAGTATAGTGTCCGGGGACACGTACTATGGCTACACCTTC. As protein: CASSIVSGDTYYGYTF.

This chain uses TRBV11-3 with TRBJ2-3; TRBD1 matches at 10 bases. This CDR3 contains 14 residues. V was clipped by 5 bases and J by 4 bases; unmatched bases: 3. Germline CDR1 and CDR2: SGHNT and YENEEA. The CDR3 DNA is TGTGCCAGCAGCCGACAGGGGGCTGCAGATACGCAGTATTTT. Its protein is CASSRQGAADTQYF.

The V and J genes are TRBV5-4 and TRBJ2-6; possibly TRBD2 for D (7 bases). The V gene lost 6 bases and the J gene lost 4 bases, with 17 bases spanning the gap. CDR3 size: 16 residues. Germline-derived CDR1 and CDR2 are SGHNT and YYREEE (reference sequence). CDR3 bases: TGTGCCAGCACCAAAGGGGGGGGGCGCGGGGCCAACGTCCTGACTTTC. Translating it yields CASTKGGGRGANVLTF.

This clone was observed a few times. This sequence joins TRBV2 and TRBJ1-6; TRBD1 agrees at 8 bases. CDR1 is SNHLY and CDR2 is FYNNEI in the germline V gene. This CDR3 comprises 14 residues. V was pared by 5 bases and J by 6 bases, with 3 bases of the junction left unmatched. CDR3 sequence reads: CASSQDRGNSPLHF. The CDR3 DNA is TGTGCCAGCAGTCAAGACAGGGGTAATTCACCCCTCCACTTT.

The CDR3 coding sequence is TGTGCCACCAGGCCGAAGATCGGAGAGAACACTGAAGCTTTCTTT. Protein: CATRPKIGENTEAFF. This rearrangement joins TRBV15 to TRBJ1-1; D is ambiguous. V was pared by 6 bases and J by 1 base, with 15 bases between. The CDR3 has 15 amino acids. CDR1 LNHNV and CDR2 YYDKDF come from the germline V gene (reference sequence).

The CDR3 region is CSVARTSGGPDTQYF. The CDR3 DNA sequence: TGCAGCGTCGCACGGACTAGCGGGGGCCCAGATACGCAGTATTTT. This sequence joins TRBV29-1 and TRBJ2-3; TRBD2 agrees at 13 bases. This CDR3 spans 15 amino acids. The V segment lost 6 bases and the J segment 4 bases; nucleotides outside the gene matches: 7. Germline V gene data show CDR1 as SQVTM and CDR2 as ANQGSEA.

The chain has TRBV5-1 and TRBJ2-7; 9 bases are shared with TRBD1. Trimming took 4 bases from V and 5 from J; bases not matched to a gene: 7. Per the germline V gene, CDR1 is SGHRS and CDR2 is YFSETQ. The length of the CDR3 is 14 residues. The CDR3 sequence: CASSKGQGSDEQYF. Written as DNA, the CDR3 is TGCGCCAGCAGCAAAGGACAGGGGTCGGACGAGCAGTACTTC.

This chain uses TRBV5-1 with TRBJ1-1; 7 bases are a match to TRBD1. The CDR3 has 14 amino acids. The germline V gene has CDR1 SGHRS and CDR2 YFSETQ. V lost 4 bases, J lost 11 bases, and 14 bases stayed unmatched. The CDR3 nucleotides are TGCGCCAGCAGCCCTAACCCTGGACAGGAAGGGGCTTTCTTT. This codes for CASSPNPGQEGAFF.